The next 26 T cell receptor beta chains were all read from a single sample in a study of technical replicates of blood from a few donors. The table came from immunoSEQ multiplex PCR; TCRdb's copy has only in-frame clones and leaves some out. This sample yields just over 95,000 clones, of which under 97% are seen a single time; over 0.2% belongs to the top ten. Sequencing input: T cells isolated from PBMCs. Receptors originate from a human donor in good health.

The chain employs TRBV4-1 and TRBJ2-2, with a tentative D call TRBD1 (6 bases). Trimming cost V 4 bases and J 0 bases, with 12 bases left between them. From germline, CDR1 is MGHRA and CDR2 YSYEKL. This CDR3 region has 16 residues. The CDR3 DNA reads as TGCGCCAGCAGCCCCAGGGGCCATACGAACACCGGGGAGCTGTTTTTT. Its translation: CASSPRGHTNTGELFF.

The CDR3 sequence: CASSDFSGELFF. The CDR3 bases are TGTGCCAGCAGTGACTTTTCCGGGGAGCTGTTTTTT. The chain has TRBV6-1 and TRBJ2-2; D unclear. Germline CDR1 and CDR2: MNHNS and SASEGT. Trimming pared 3 bases from V and 6 bases from J, leaving 5 bases between. The CDR3 consists of 12 residues.

The chain is built from TRBV27 and TRBJ2-5, with D maybe TRBD1 (6 bases). The better agreement between TRBJ2-7 and the DNA end casts doubt on the J call. CDR3 length equals 16 residues. Germline-derived CDR1 and CDR2 are MNHEY and SMNVEV (reference sequence). The CDR3 here is CASSFVGDKISYEQYF. Written as DNA, the CDR3 is TGTGCCAGCAGTTTTGTTGGGGACAAGATCTCCTACGAGCAGTACTTC.

The rearrangement uses TRBV6-6 and TRBJ1-2; D is unclear. V dropped 0 bases and J dropped 0 bases, with 11 bases sitting between them. The CDR3 is 16 residues long. Germline CDR1 reads MNHNY; CDR2 reads SVGAGI (reference sequence). This chain's CDR3 is CASSYSGIRANYGYTF. The CDR3 DNA is TGTGCCAGCAGTTACTCCGGGATCCGAGCTAACTATGGCTACACCTTC.

The table lists this clone with a few counts. The gene calls are TRBV5-4 and TRBJ2-7, with TRBD2 as a possible D gene (6 bases). With 4 bases removed from V and 2 bases from J, the gap between germline ends came to 13 bases. The CDR3 is 14 amino acids. Germline V gene data show CDR1 as SGHNT and CDR2 as YYREEE (reference sequence). CDR3 in DNA: TGTGCCAGCAGCCCTAGCGCGTCTACCTACGAGCAGTACTTC. Its protein is CASSPSASTYEQYF.

The chain employs TRBV5-6 and TRBJ1-5; D is undetermined. The germline V and J ends were trimmed by 0 bases and 2 bases, with 12 bases remaining between them. Germline V gene sequence: CDR1 SGHDT, CDR2 YYEEEE. The CDR3 is made up of 16 amino acids. This CDR3 reads CASSLAGINGNQPQHF. CDR3 sequence (DNA): TGTGCCAGCAGCTTGGCCGGGATAAACGGCAATCAGCCCCAGCATTTT.

V and J are TRBV28 and TRBJ1-2, with D uncertain. CDR3 length equals 12 residues. Trimming shortened V by 3 bases and J by 7 bases, and 9 bases separated the two germline ends. The germline V gene encodes CDR1 MDHEN and CDR2 SYDVKM. Here the CDR3 reads CASSFPGSGYTF. The CDR3 DNA sequence: TGTGCCAGCAGTTTCCCGGGATCTGGCTACACCTTC.

The chain links TRBV4-2 to TRBJ2-7, with D possibly being TRBD2 (6 bases). V was shortened by 3 bases and J by 3 bases, with 12 bases between the two germline ends. This CDR3 contains 14 residues. Germline V lookup: CDR1 LGHNA, CDR2 YNFKEQ. The CDR3 nucleotides are TGTGCCAGCAGCCAGCGGGGCAGAAGCTACGAGCAGTACTTC. This sequence encodes CASSQRGRSYEQYF.

This chain uses TRBV10-1 with TRBJ1-4, with TRBD1 matching over 8 bases. The germline CDR1 and CDR2 sequences are WNHNN and SYGVQD (reference sequence). The J segment lost 7 bases and the V segment lost 0 bases, leaving 7 bases of the junction unmatched. The CDR3 covers 16 residues. CDR3: CASSESPGQAGEKLFF. The CDR3 nucleotides read TGCGCCAGCAGTGAGTCCCCGGGACAGGCTGGTGAAAAACTGTTTTTT.

A few counts support this clone. The CDR3 sequence is CASSQDPGGMIVTAFF. As DNA, the CDR3 is TGCGCCAGCAGCCAAGATCCCGGGGGTATGATTGTAACGGCTTTCTTT. The chain recombines TRBV4-1 with TRBJ1-1, with D possibly matching TRBD1 (5 bases). Per the germline V gene, CDR1 is MGHRA and CDR2 is YSYEKL. The CDR3 spans 16 residues. Between the trimmed V and J ends, which lost 0 bases and 11 bases, there was a span of 22 bases.

The gene calls are TRBV5-4 and TRBJ2-7; D possibly corresponds to TRBD2 (5 bases). There are 19 residues in the CDR3. V dropped 0 bases and J dropped 0 bases, with 22 bases sitting between them. Germline assignment: CDR1 SGHNT and CDR2 YYREEE (reference sequence). The CDR3 coding sequence is TGTGCCAGCAGCTTGGTTGGAGGAAAACCGGGCCCCCCCTCCTACGAGCAGTACTTC. Translation: CASSLVGGKPGPPSYEQYF.

The rearrangement joins TRBV6-6 to TRBJ2-7; the match to TRBD1 covers 7 bases. Germline V gene lookup returns CDR1 MNHNY and CDR2 SVGAGI (reference sequence). The CDR3 is made up of 13 amino acids. J was trimmed by 2 bases and V by 5 bases; bases with no gene match: 3. CDR3 DNA: TGTGCCAGCAGTACCGACAGGGCCTACGAGCAGTACTTC. Translating gives CASSTDRAYEQYF.

V gene TRBV9 combines with J gene TRBJ2-7; TRBD1 might be the D (5 bases). The germline CDR1 and CDR2 sequences are SGDLS and YYNGEE. With 0 bases removed from V and 6 bases from J, the gap between germline ends came to 10 bases. CDR3 size: 13 residues. The CDR3 region has the DNA TGTGCCAGCAGCGTAGCCACAGGTACCGAGCAGTACTTC. Protein product: CASSVATGTEQYF.

This chain joins TRBV29-1 and TRBJ2-2, with 8 bases identical to TRBD1. V lost 4 bases, J lost 4 bases, and 5 bases stayed unmatched. The germline gives CDR1 SQVTM, CDR2 ANQGSEA. This CDR3 region has 14 residues. For the CDR3, the DNA is TGCAGCGTTGGTGACAGGGGAGGCACCGGGGAGCTGTTTTTT. Translation gives CSVGDRGGTGELFF.

The rearrangement links TRBV29-1 to TRBJ1-1; D not certain. V lost 0 bases, J lost 1 base, and 9 bases lay in between. The CDR3 is 14 residues long. Germline assignment: CDR1 SQVTM and CDR2 ANQGSEA. CDR3 nucleotides: TGCAGCGTTGAAGATGTAGCCAGGAACACTGAAGCTTTCTTT. Its translation: CSVEDVARNTEAFF.

J is TRBJ1-1 and V is TRBV5-8; D not resolved. CDR3 length: 13 amino acids. V gave up 5 bases and J gave up 1 base, with 9 bases separating them. Germline V gene sequence: CDR1 SGHTS, CDR2 YDEGEE. The CDR3 nucleotides read TGTGCCAGCAGTTTCGGGTGGAACACTGAAGCTTTCTTT. Translating it yields CASSFGWNTEAFF.

The V and J genes are TRBV7-6 and TRBJ2-7; D call uncertain. CDR1 and CDR2 from the germline V gene are SGHVS and FNYEAQ. The length of the CDR3 is 14 residues. Trimming removed 5 bases at V and 0 bases at J, with 11 bases between. CDR3 sequence reads: CASSRGYRSYEQYF. CDR3 in DNA: TGTGCCAGCAGCCGCGGATACCGCTCCTACGAGCAGTACTTC.

The chain employs TRBV5-1 and TRBJ2-5; TRBD2 matches 7 bases. The germline V gene encodes CDR1 SGHRS and CDR2 YFSETQ. The CDR3 consists of 14 residues. The J segment lost 2 bases and the V segment lost 4 bases, leaving 5 bases of the junction unmatched. The CDR3 loop reads CASSPGGGQETQYF. Written as DNA, the CDR3 is TGCGCCAGCAGCCCCGGCGGGGGACAAGAGACCCAGTACTTC.

The chain carries TRBV7-9 and TRBJ1-5; 9 bases line up with TRBD1. Germline CDR1 SEHNR, CDR2 FQNEAQ (reference sequence). V was clipped by 5 bases and J by 4 bases; unmatched bases: 6. The CDR3 consists of 15 residues. Here the CDR3 reads CASSPGTGKNQPQHF. In nucleotides, the CDR3 is TGTGCCAGCAGCCCCGGGACAGGGAAAAATCAGCCCCAGCATTTT.

This chain links TRBV6-6 with TRBJ1-4; 9 bases line up with TRBD1. The CDR3 consists of 13 residues. Germline V CDR1 and CDR2: MNHNY, SVGAGI (reference sequence). The V segment lost 9 bases and the J segment 8 bases; nucleotides outside the gene matches: 7. The CDR3 loop is CASGGQGKEKLFF. For the CDR3, the DNA is TGTGCCAGTGGGGGACAGGGAAAGGAAAAACTGTTTTTT.

This rearrangement joins TRBV15 to TRBJ2-2; D might be TRBD2 (5 bases). This CDR3 contains 18 residues. Germline loops: CDR1 LNHNV, CDR2 YYDKDF (reference sequence). Trimming pared 1 base from V and 6 bases from J, leaving 21 bases between. The CDR3 is CATSRARLAQKEAGELFF. DNA for the CDR3: TGTGCCACCAGCAGAGCCCGCTTAGCCCAGAAGGAGGCCGGGGAGCTGTTTTTT. The full variable domain, in which reference TRBV15 and TRBJ2-2 provide the parts outside the CDR3, is DAMVIQNPRYQVTQFGKPVTLSCSQTLNHNVMYWYQQKSSQAPKLLFHYYDKDFNNEADTPDNFQSRRPNTSFCFLDIRSPGLGDTAMYLCATSRARLAQKEAGELFFGEGSRLTVL.

This clone showed up just a few times. The rearrangement links TRBV29-1 to TRBJ2-1; TRBD1 aligns across 9 bases. The CDR3 consists of 15 residues. V lost 3 bases to trimming and J lost 3 bases; unmatched junction nucleotides: 6. Germline V CDR1 and CDR2: SQVTM, ANQGSEA. CDR3 sequence: CSVERTGDYYNEQFF. The CDR3 coding sequence is TGCAGCGTTGAGCGGACAGGGGATTACTACAATGAGCAGTTCTTC.

V gene TRBV19 combines with J gene TRBJ2-1; 10 bases are shared with TRBD1. V shed 3 bases and J 7 bases; nucleotides not matched to a gene: 9. This CDR3 contains 16 residues. Germline CDR1 is LNHDA and CDR2 is SQIVND (reference sequence). This CDR3 reads CASSIGPGQGKNEQFF. CDR3 DNA sequence: TGTGCCAGTAGTATTGGGCCGGGACAGGGGAAGAATGAGCAGTTCTTC.

The chain employs TRBV10-1 and TRBJ2-6; perhaps TRBD1 as D (6 bases). Deletions cut 3 bases from V and 2 bases from J, with 8 bases between. Per germline, CDR1 WNHNN and CDR2 SYGVQD (reference sequence). This CDR3 is 15 amino acids long. CDR3: CASSDRQAGANVLTF. For the CDR3, the DNA is TGCGCCAGCAGTGATAGACAGGCTGGGGCCAACGTCCTGACTTTC.

J is TRBJ2-5 and V is TRBV5-4; TRBD1 agrees at 7 bases. Germline lookup yields CDR1 SGHNT and CDR2 YYREEE (reference sequence). The junction had 6 bases not matched to a gene; V was cut back by 5 bases and J by 2 bases. The CDR3 sequence is 14 residues long. This CDR3 is CASRSGTAQETQYF. The CDR3 bases are TGTGCCAGCAGGAGTGGGACAGCTCAAGAGACCCAGTACTTC.

The chain uses TRBV5-4 and TRBJ1-1; tentatively, D is TRBD1 (5 bases). The length of the CDR3 is 12 residues. Germline lookup yields CDR1 SGHNT and CDR2 YYREEE (reference sequence). The V end was cut by 3 bases, the J end by 7 bases, with 10 bases between. DNA for the CDR3: TGTGCCAGCAGCTCTGGGGGGTTTGAAGCTTTCTTT. Translated, it gives CASSSGGFEAFF.